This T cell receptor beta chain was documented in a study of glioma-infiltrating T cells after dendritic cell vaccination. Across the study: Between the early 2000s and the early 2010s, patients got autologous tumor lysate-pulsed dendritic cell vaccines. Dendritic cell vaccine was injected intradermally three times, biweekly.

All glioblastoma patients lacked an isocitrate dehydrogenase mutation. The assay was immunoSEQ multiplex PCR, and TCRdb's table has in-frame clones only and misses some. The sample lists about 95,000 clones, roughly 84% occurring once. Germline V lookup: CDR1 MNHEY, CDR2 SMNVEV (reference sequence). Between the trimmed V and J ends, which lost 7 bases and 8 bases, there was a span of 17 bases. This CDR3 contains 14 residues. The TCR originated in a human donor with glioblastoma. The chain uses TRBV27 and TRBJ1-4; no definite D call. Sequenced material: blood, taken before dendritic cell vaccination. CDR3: CASTSRTGKEKLFF. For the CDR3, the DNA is TGTGCCAGCACATCCAGGACGGGGAAAGAAAAACTGTTTTTT.